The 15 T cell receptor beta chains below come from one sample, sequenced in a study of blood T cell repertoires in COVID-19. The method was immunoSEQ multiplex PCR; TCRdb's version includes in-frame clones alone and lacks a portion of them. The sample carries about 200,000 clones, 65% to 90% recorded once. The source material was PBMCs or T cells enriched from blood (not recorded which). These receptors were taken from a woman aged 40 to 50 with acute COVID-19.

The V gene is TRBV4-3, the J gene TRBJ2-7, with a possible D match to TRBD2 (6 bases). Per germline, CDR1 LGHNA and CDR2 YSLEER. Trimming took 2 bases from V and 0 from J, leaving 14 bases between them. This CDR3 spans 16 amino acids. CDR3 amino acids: CASSQLPSDSSYEQYF. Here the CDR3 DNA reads TGCGCCAGCAGCCAACTCCCTAGCGACAGCTCCTACGAGCAGTACTTC.

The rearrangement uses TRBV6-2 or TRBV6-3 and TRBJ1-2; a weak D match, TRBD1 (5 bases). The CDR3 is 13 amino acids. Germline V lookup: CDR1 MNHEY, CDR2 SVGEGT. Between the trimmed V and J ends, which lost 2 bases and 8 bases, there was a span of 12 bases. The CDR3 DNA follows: TGTGCCAGCAGTTACAAAGGGGCGAACGGCTACACCTTC. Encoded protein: CASSYKGANGYTF.

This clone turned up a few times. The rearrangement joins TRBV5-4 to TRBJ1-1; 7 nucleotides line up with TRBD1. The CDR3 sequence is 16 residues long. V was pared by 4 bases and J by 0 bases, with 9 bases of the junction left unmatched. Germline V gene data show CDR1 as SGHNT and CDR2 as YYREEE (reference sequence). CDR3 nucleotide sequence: TGTGCCAGCAGCAAAGGCACAGGGGTTATGAACACTGAAGCTTTCTTT. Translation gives CASSKGTGVMNTEAFF.

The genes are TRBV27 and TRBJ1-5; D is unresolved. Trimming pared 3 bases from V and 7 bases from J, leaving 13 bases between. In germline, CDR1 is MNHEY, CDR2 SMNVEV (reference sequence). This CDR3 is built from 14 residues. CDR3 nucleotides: TGTGCCAGCAGTTTCGAGGGTCTAGGGCAGCCCCAGCATTTT. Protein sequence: CASSFEGLGQPQHF.

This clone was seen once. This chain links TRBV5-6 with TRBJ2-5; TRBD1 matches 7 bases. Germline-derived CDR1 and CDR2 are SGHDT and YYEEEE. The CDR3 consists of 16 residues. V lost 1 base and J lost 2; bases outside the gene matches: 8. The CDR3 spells CASSLSYDRAQETQYF. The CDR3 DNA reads TGTGCCAGCAGCTTGTCGTATGACAGGGCACAAGAGACCCAGTACTTC.

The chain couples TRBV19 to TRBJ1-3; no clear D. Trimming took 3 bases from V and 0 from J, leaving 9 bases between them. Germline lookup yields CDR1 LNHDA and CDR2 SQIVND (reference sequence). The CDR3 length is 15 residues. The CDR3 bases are TGTGCCAGTAGTATTCGCCGGAGCTCTGGAAACACCATATATTTT. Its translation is CASSIRRSSGNTIYF.

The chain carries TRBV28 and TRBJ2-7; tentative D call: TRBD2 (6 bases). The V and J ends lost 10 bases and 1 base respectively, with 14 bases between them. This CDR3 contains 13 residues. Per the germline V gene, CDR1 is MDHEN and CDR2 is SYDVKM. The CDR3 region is CATSTSRSYEQYF. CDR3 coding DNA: TGTGCCACCTCGACTAGTCGGTCCTACGAGCAGTACTTC. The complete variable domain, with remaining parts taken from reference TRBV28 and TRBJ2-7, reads DVKVTQSSRYLVKRTGEKVFLECVQDMDHENMFWYRQDPGLGLRLIYFSYDVKMKEKGDIPEGYSVSREKKERFSLILESASTNQTSMYLCATSTSRSYEQYFGPGTRLTVT.

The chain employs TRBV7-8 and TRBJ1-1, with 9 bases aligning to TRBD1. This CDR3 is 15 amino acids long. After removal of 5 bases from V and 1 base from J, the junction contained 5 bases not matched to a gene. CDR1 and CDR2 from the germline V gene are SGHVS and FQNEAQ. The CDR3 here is CASSEGQGQNTEAFF. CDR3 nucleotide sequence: TGTGCCAGCAGCGAAGGACAGGGGCAGAACACTGAAGCTTTCTTT.

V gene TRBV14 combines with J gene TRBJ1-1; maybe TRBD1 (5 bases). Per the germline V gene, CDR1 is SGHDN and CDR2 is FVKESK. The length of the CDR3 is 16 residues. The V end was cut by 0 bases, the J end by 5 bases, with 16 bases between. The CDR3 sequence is CASSQDLGVGQTEAFF. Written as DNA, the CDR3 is TGTGCCAGCAGCCAAGATCTAGGCGTGGGGCAGACTGAAGCTTTCTTT.

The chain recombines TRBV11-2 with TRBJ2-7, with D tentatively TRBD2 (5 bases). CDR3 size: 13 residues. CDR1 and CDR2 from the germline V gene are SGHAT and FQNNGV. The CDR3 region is CASSLAPPGKVLV. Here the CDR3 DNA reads TGTGCCAGCAGCTTAGCCCCCCCCGGGAAAGTACTTGTC.

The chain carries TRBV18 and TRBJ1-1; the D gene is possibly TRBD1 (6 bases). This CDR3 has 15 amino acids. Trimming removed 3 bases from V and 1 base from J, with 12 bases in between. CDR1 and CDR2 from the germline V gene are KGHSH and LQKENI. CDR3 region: CASSPRKGENTEAFF. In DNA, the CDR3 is TGTGCCAGCTCACCTAGAAAGGGGGAGAACACTGAAGCTTTCTTT.

The CDR3 sequence is CASSFTSGRRYSYNEQFF. The CDR3 DNA reads TGTGCCAGCAGCTTTACTAGCGGGAGGCGCTACTCCTACAATGAGCAGTTCTTC. The V gene is TRBV9, the J gene TRBJ2-1, with 12 bases identical to TRBD2. The V gene's germline CDR1 is SGDLS and CDR2 YYNGEE. The CDR3 covers 18 residues. V dropped 4 bases and J dropped 0; count of bases not matched to a gene: 8.

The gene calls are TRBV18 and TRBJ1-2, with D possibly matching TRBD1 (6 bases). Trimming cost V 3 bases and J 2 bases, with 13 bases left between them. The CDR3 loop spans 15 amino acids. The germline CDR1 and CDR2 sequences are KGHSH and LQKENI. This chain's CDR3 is CASSPGQTPNYGYTF. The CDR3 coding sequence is TGTGCCAGCTCACCTGGACAGACCCCGAACTATGGCTACACCTTC.

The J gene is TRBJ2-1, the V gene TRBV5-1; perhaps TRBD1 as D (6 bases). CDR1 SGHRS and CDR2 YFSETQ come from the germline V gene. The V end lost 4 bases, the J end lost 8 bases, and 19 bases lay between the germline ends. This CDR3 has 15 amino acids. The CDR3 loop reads CASSRESGTLYEQFF. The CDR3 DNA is TGCGCCAGCAGCCGAGAGAGTGGGACACTTTATGAGCAGTTCTTC.

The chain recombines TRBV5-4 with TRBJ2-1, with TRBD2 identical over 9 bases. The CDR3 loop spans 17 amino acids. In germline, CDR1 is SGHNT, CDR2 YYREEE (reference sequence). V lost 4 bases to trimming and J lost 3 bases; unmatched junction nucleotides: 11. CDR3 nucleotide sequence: TGTGCCAGCAGCCTCACATCTCTAGCGGGGCTCTACAATGAGCAGTTCTTC. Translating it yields CASSLTSLAGLYNEQFF.